A selection of T cell receptor beta chains follows, all from one sample in a study of cytomegalovirus exposure and HLA in healthy donors. Clones were sequenced by immunoSEQ multiplex PCR, and TCRdb holds only the in-frame ones, with some missing. This table holds 100,000 or so clones, about 85% found once. The sequencing sample was made of PBMCs. Receptors were obtained from a man between 18 and 29 years old in good health and CMV-seropositive. Both conserved end residues are part of each CDR3.

cdr3_length	v_call	j_call	cdr3_aa
14	TRBV4-1	TRBJ1-2	CASSQEWGDGGYTF
16	TRBV19	TRBJ1-5	CASSMLGAPIDQPQHF
12	TRBV12-5	TRBJ2-1	CASRLAANEQFF
22	TRBV15	TRBJ1-4	CATSRSLTGALISDTTNEKLFF
13	TRBV29-1	TRBJ2-7	CSVTYDSLYEQYF
14	TRBV6-5	TRBJ2-1	CASKGAGGLGEQFF
14	TRBV5-8	TRBJ1-5	CASSPGTANQPQHF
15	TRBV6-1	NA	CASSEGGGFPYEQYF
16	TRBV7-3	TRBJ2-5	CASSLYGTGGGETQYF
15	TRBV13	TRBJ1-4	CASSSASGTDEKLFF
15	TRBV6-1	TRBJ2-3	CASSEVTGGTDTQYF
13	TRBV5-1	TRBJ1-1	CASSDGGPIEAFF
15	TRBV5-1	TRBJ2-5	CASSLRDNSQETQYF
15	TRBV29-1	TRBJ2-1	CSVERGSGIHNEQFF
15	TRBV5-4	TRBJ2-7	CASSLGQDLSYEQYF
15	TRBV5-1	TRBJ1-1	CASSLGLGEGTEAFF
13	TRBV2	TRBJ1-2	CASTWDTLYGYTF
14	TRBV11-1	TRBJ2-2	CASSVVGGTGELFF
16	TRBV14	TRBJ2-1	CASSRRIAAPKNEQFF
12	TRBV19	TRBJ1-1	CASSPGYTEAFF
15	TRBV5-1	TRBJ2-7	CASSSQVLSSYEQYF
20	TRBV5-1	TRBJ2-1	CASRPPGTGISLRNYNEQFF
15	TRBV11-3	TRBJ2-2	CASSYGGGLAGELFF